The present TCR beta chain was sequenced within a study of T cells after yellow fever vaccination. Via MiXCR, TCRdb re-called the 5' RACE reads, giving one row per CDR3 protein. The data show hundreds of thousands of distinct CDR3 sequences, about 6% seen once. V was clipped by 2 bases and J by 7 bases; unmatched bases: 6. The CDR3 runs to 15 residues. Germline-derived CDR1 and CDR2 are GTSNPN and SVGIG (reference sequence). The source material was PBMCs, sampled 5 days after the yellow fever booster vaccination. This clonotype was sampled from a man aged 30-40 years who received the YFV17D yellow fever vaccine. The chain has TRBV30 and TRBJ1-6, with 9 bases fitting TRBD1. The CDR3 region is CAWSFLGQGNSPLHF. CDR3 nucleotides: TGTGCCTGGAGTTTTCTGGGACAGGGAAATTCACCCCTCCACTTT. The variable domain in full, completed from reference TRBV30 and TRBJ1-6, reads SQTIHQWPATLVQPVGSPLSLECTVEGTSNPNLYWYRQAAGRGLQLLFYSVGIGQISSEVPQNLSASRPQDRQFILSSKKLLLSDSGFYLCAWSFLGQGNSPLHFGNGTRLTVT.